Each of the 15 T cell receptor beta chains below was sequenced from the same sample in a study of T cells in narcolepsy. Data came from immunoSEQ multiplex PCR; TCRdb stores just in-frame clones and leaves some out. The data contain some 20,000 clones, under 85% of them seen just once; the ten biggest clones take up 1.5% to 2%. The sample consisted of memory (CD45RA-) CD4+ T cells from blood. These receptor sequences come from a human donor in good health.

The J gene is TRBJ1-3, the V gene TRBV30, with D uncertain. V shed 1 base and J shed 0 bases, with 4 bases lying between them. Germline CDR1 is GTSNPN and CDR2 is SVGIG (reference sequence). The length of the CDR3 is 13 residues. CDR3 sequence reads: CAWSAYSGNTIYF. In DNA form, the CDR3 reads TGTGCCTGGAGTGCCTACTCTGGAAACACCATATATTTT.

CDR3 sequence (DNA): TGTGCCAGCAGCGCCAGGGGTCACACCGGGGAGCTGTTTTTT. Translating gives CASSARGHTGELFF. J is TRBJ2-2 and V is TRBV9; D might be TRBD1 (6 bases). CDR1 is SGDLS, CDR2 YYNGEE, per germline. Trimming shortened V by 3 bases and J by 3 bases, and 9 bases separated the two germline ends. The CDR3 covers 14 residues.

With regard to this clone: Relative to the germline gene, one junction end is altered; a read error may explain this. The CDR3 DNA reads as TGTGCCAGCAGGTTAGCGGGGGCCTACAATGAGCAGTTCTTC. Amino acids: CASRLAGAYNEQFF. This rearrangement joins TRBV7-2 to TRBJ2-1; 9 bases line up with TRBD2. Per germline, CDR1 SGHTA and CDR2 FQGNSA. The CDR3 is 14 residues long.

The V gene is TRBV19, the J gene TRBJ1-2; TRBD1 aligns across 10 bases. CDR1 and CDR2 (germline): LNHDA, SQIVND (reference sequence). The CDR3 is made up of 17 amino acids. V shed 5 bases, J shed 4 bases, and the junction held 13 bases outside the gene matches. CDR3 protein: CASSSLGQGTNLYGYTF. The CDR3 DNA reads as TGTGCCAGTAGTTCACTGGGACAGGGGACCAACCTCTATGGCTACACCTTC.

The chain recombines TRBV2 with TRBJ2-5; D is tentatively TRBD1 or TRBD2 (5 bases each). The germline V and J ends were trimmed by 3 bases and 10 bases, with 21 bases remaining between them. Germline V CDR1 and CDR2: SNHLY, FYNNEI. The CDR3 spans 15 residues. CDR3 in amino acids: CASSDTRDPLFYQYF. CDR3 nucleotides: TGTGCCAGCAGTGATACACGGGACCCCTTATTTTACCAGTACTTC.

This rearrangement joins TRBV27 to TRBJ1-5; no clear D gene. The length of the CDR3 is 14 residues. The V end lost 8 bases, the J end lost 1 base, and 12 bases lay between the germline ends. CDR1 is MNHEY and CDR2 is SMNVEV in the germline V gene (reference sequence). CDR3 amino acids: CASSYRGSNQPQHF. CDR3 in DNA: TGTGCCAGCTCCTACCGAGGGAGCAATCAGCCCCAGCATTTT.

This sequence joins TRBV4-1 and TRBJ1-5; unclear D gene. Germline CDR1 reads MGHRA; CDR2 reads YSYEKL. With 0 bases removed from V and 9 bases from J, the gap between germline ends came to 9 bases. The CDR3 contains 13 residues. The DNA for the CDR3 is TGCGCCAGCAGCCAAGAACGGTTAGGGCCCCAGCATTTT. It specifies CASSQERLGPQHF.

The chain has TRBV6-5 and TRBJ2-1; D perhaps matches TRBD2 (5 bases). The germline V gene encodes CDR1 MNHEY and CDR2 SVGAGI. The V gene lost 2 bases and the J gene lost 7 bases, with 15 bases spanning the gap. The CDR3 runs 15 residues. CDR3 residues: CASSYPAKLENEQFF. CDR3 nucleotide sequence: TGTGCCAGCAGTTACCCCGCCAAACTAGAAAATGAGCAGTTCTTC.

The V and J genes are TRBV7-2 and TRBJ2-5; no clear D. V was pared by 8 bases and J by 5 bases, with 9 bases between. This CDR3 contains 11 residues. Germline CDR1 is SGHTA and CDR2 is FQGNSA. CDR3 sequence reads: CASSPKETQYF. The CDR3 DNA sequence: TGTGCCAGCTCTCCTAAGGAGACCCAGTACTTC.

V is TRBV30 and J is TRBJ2-7; 11 bases are shared with TRBD2. V trimming: 0 bases; J trimming: 3 bases; junction bases outside the gene matches: 4. CDR3 length: 15 amino acids. In germline, CDR1 is GTSNPN, CDR2 SVGIG (reference sequence). DNA for the CDR3: TGTGCCTGGAGTGTACTAGCGGGAGAGTACTACGAGCAGTACTTC. The encoded protein is CAWSVLAGEYYEQYF.

The chain carries TRBV7-9 and TRBJ2-5; 8 positions match TRBD2. The CDR3 extends over 15 amino acids. Losses at the gene ends were 5 bases for V and 4 bases for J; bases not matched to a gene: 9. CDR1 and CDR2 from the germline V gene are SEHNR and FQNEAQ (reference sequence). CDR3 bases: TGTGCCAGCAGCCAGGGACTAGTAGAATCAGAGACCCAGTACTTC. Translated, it gives CASSQGLVESETQYF.

The V call is TRBV18, the J call TRBJ1-5; D is undetermined. Germline V gene sequence: CDR1 KGHSH, CDR2 LQKENI. This CDR3 region has 15 residues. With 6 bases removed from V and 0 bases from J, the gap between germline ends came to 12 bases. CDR3 coding DNA: TGTGCCAGCTCCAGCGGCGTGGGTAGCAATCAGCCCCAGCATTTT. Amino acids: CASSSGVGSNQPQHF.

CDR3 sequence reads: CASSQSGGSDGYTF. The CDR3, as DNA: TGCGCCAGCAGCCAAAGCGGGGGGTCTGATGGCTACACCTTC. The chain links TRBV4-3 to TRBJ1-2; perhaps TRBD1 as D (5 bases). The germline CDR1 and CDR2 sequences are LGHNA and YSLEER. Trimming cost V 2 bases and J 6 bases, with 13 bases left between them. This CDR3 has 14 residues.

This clone was seen just once. V is TRBV7-6 and J is TRBJ1-1, with TRBD1 matching 7 bases. Germline V gene data show CDR1 as SGHVS and CDR2 as FNYEAQ. Trimming at V came to 0 bases and at J to 5 bases, leaving 3 bases not matched to a gene. CDR3 length: 14 amino acids. CDR3 DNA sequence: TGTGCCAGCAGCTTAGCGGCAGGGGGAACTGAAGCTTTCTTT. Amino acids: CASSLAAGGTEAFF.

The chain couples TRBV18 to TRBJ2-7, with D unclear. Germline CDR1 and CDR2: KGHSH and LQKENI. V dropped 0 bases and J dropped 5 bases, with 11 bases sitting between them. The CDR3 spans 14 residues. The CDR3 bases are TGTGCCAGCTCACCACCCGGCTTCGTACACGAGCAGTACTTC. This codes for CASSPPGFVHEQYF.